These T cell receptor beta chains were read from a single sample in a study of follicular helper T cells after annual influenza vaccination. Data came from immunoSEQ multiplex PCR; TCRdb stores just in-frame clones and leaves some out. Here the sample spans 27,000 or so clones, approximately 80% being singletons. The sequences come from CXCR5+ CD38- circulating T follicular helper cells from blood, collected on the day of influenza vaccination. These receptors originate from an adult who received the influenza vaccine. Each CDR3 is given with its conserved first and last residue. The order of the fields is J gene, D gene, clone size, V gene, CDR3 DNA, CDR3 protein. D genes are given only for firm matches. Clone size is not always given. Where it is, it says once, few, many or a class for expanded clones.

J gene: TRBJ2-3
D gene: -
clone size: -
V gene: TRBV18
CDR3 DNA: TGTGCCAGCTCGGTTTCGGTCCAAAGCACAGATACGCAGTATTTT
CDR3 protein: CASSVSVQSTDTQYF

J gene: TRBJ2-3
D gene: -
clone size: -
V gene: TRBV11-3
CDR3 DNA: TGTGCCAGCAGCTTGACCACAGGCTCAGATACGCAGTATTTT
CDR3 protein: CASSLTTGSDTQYF

J gene: TRBJ1-5
D gene: -
clone size: once
V gene: TRBV30
CDR3 DNA: TGTGCCTGGAGTGTAGGAAGCAGGGGCTATCAGCCCCAGCATTTT
CDR3 protein: CAWSVGSRGYQPQHF

J gene: TRBJ2-3
D gene: TRBD2
clone size: -
V gene: TRBV7-3
CDR3 DNA: TGTGCCAGCACCGCAGGAAGCGGGAGGGGGGATACGCAGTATTTT
CDR3 protein: CASTAGSGRGDTQYF

J gene: TRBJ2-7
D gene: TRBD2
clone size: -
V gene: TRBV18
CDR3 DNA: TGTGCCAGCTCACCAGGGACTAGCGCCTACGAGCAGTACTTC
CDR3 protein: CASSPGTSAYEQYF

J gene: TRBJ2-5
D gene: -
clone size: -
V gene: TRBV20-1
CDR3 DNA: TGCAGTGCTAGCCACCGGGAGCAGTACTTC
CDR3 protein: CSASHREQYF

J gene: TRBJ1-4
D gene: TRBD1
clone size: -
V gene: TRBV2
CDR3 DNA: TGTGCCAGCAGTCCGGGACAGGGGGCTGAAAAACTGTTTTTT
CDR3 protein: CASSPGQGAEKLFF

J gene: TRBJ2-7
D gene: -
clone size: -
V gene: TRBV18
CDR3 DNA: TGTGCCAGCGCACCTTCCAGTCAACCTTGGCAGCAGTACTTC
CDR3 protein: CASAPSSQPWQQYF

J gene: TRBJ2-5
D gene: -
clone size: once
V gene: TRBV29-1
CDR3 DNA: TGCAGCGTTGAATGGACAGTCGGACGGGAGACCCAGTACTTC
CDR3 protein: CSVEWTVGRETQYF

J gene: TRBJ2-3
D gene: TRBD1
clone size: -
V gene: TRBV6-1
CDR3 DNA: TGTGCCAGCAGTGAGGGGACAGCCTTCCCAGATACGCAGTATTTT
CDR3 protein: CASSEGTAFPDTQYF

J gene: TRBJ1-2
D gene: -
clone size: -
V gene: TRBV7-6
CDR3 DNA: TGTGCCAGCAGCTTAGGGCCAGACTATGGCTACACCTTC
CDR3 protein: CASSLGPDYGYTF